This T cell receptor (beta chain) was found in a study of CD8+CD57+ T cells in acquired aplastic anemia. Overall study results and limits: About 30 CD8+ CDR3 sequences occurred in both the patients and the controls.

This CDR3 has 16 residues. Trimming cost V 1 base and J 4 bases, with 13 bases left between them. Germline V gene lookup returns CDR1 SEHNR and CDR2 FQNEAQ (reference sequence). In regard to this clonotype: No antigen is known for it.

TCR beta VDJ and CDR3 were profiled, and genomic DNA was the template. TCRdb re-derived calls from the reads in MiXCR, one entry per CDR3 protein. There are hundreds of thousands of distinct CDR3 sequences in the sample; 45% to 70% occur only once, and approximately 8% lies in the top ten. The clonotype originates from a human donor with severe aplastic anemia or a healthy control (not recorded which). Specimen: sorted CD4+, CD8+, or CD8+CD57+ T cells (not recorded which) from PBMCs. V usage is TRBV7-9 and J usage is TRBJ1-4; D gene unclear. CDR3 bases: TGTGCCAGCAGCTTAGTCCCGGGTGACTTTAATGAAAAACTGTTTTTT. Protein sequence: CASSLVPGDFNEKLFF.